The 10 T cell receptor beta chains listed next were all sequenced from one sample in a study of identical twins. Each CDR3 protein gets one entry after TCRdb re-called the 5' RACE reads with MiXCR. The profile shows some 760,000 distinct CDR3 sequences, roughly 18% of them singletons. This sample also belongs to another study, concerning T cells expressing NK-cell markers.

Sequences were obtained from PBMCs. The receptors come from a woman younger than 35 in good health.

This clonotype was picked up many times. Its ends do not fully match the called genes, so a read error is possible. The CDR3 loop reads CASSLGTAQETQYF. The CDR3 region has the DNA TGTGCCAGCAGCTTAGGGACAGCCCAAGAGACCCAGTACTTC. This sequence joins TRBV5-1 and TRBJ2-5; 7 bases agree with TRBD1. The CDR3 length is 14 residues. CDR1 and CDR2 from the germline V gene are SGHRS and YFSETQ.

This chain joins TRBV10-1 and TRBJ2-1; 13 bases fit TRBD2. The CDR3 is 14 amino acids. Germline V gene lookup returns CDR1 WNHNN and CDR2 SYGVQD (reference sequence). The V gene end was trimmed by 4 bases and the J gene end by 8 bases; junction bases not matched to a gene: 2. In DNA, the CDR3 is TGCGCCAGCAGTGGGACTAGCGGGAGTGATGAGCAGTTCTTC. Translated, it gives CASSGTSGSDEQFF.

The chain employs TRBV5-1 and TRBJ1-1; D unclear. The CDR3 extends over 12 amino acids. CDR1 and CDR2 from the germline V gene are SGHRS and YFSETQ. Trimming stripped 5 bases from V and 10 bases from J, with 15 bases between. The CDR3 nucleotides read TGCGCCAGCAGGGAGGGAAGGGATTTAGCTTTCTTT. This sequence encodes CASREGRDLAFF.

This clonotype has a count of ten or more. This chain links TRBV12-3 or TRBV12-4 with TRBJ2-3, with TRBD2 identical over 7 bases. The CDR3 runs to 13 residues. V shed 6 bases and J 11 bases; nucleotides not matched to a gene: 11. CDR3 loop: CASSSSGRGEQYF. Written as DNA, the CDR3 is TGTGCCAGCAGCTCTTCGGGGAGGGGTGAGCAGTATTTT.

This clonotype was counted once. The V and J genes are TRBV5-1 and TRBJ1-1; D unresolved. Germline V gives CDR1 SGHRS, CDR2 YFSETQ. This CDR3 region has 12 residues. The V end lost 0 bases, the J end lost 8 bases, and 8 bases lay between the germline ends. The CDR3 reads CASSLGPQEAFF. The CDR3 nucleotides read TGCGCCAGCAGCTTGGGACCGCAGGAAGCTTTCTTT.

The chain couples TRBV9 to TRBJ1-2, with a possible D match to TRBD1 (6 bases). The CDR3 has 15 residues. The germline V and J ends were trimmed by 3 bases and 0 bases, with 12 bases remaining between them. Per germline, CDR1 SGDLS and CDR2 YYNGEE. The CDR3 DNA reads as TGTGCCAGCAGCGGCCCCGGGACAACTAACTATGGCTACACCTTC. It translates to CASSGPGTTNYGYTF.

V gene TRBV3-1 combines with J gene TRBJ1-2; D unclear. Per germline, CDR1 LGHDT and CDR2 YNNKEL (reference sequence). Between the trimmed V and J ends, which lost 3 bases and 6 bases, there was a span of 8 bases. This CDR3 is built from 12 residues. The DNA of the CDR3 is TGTGCCAGCAGCCAGGGATTCAATGGCTACACCTTC. Its translation is CASSQGFNGYTF.

The rearrangement uses TRBV20-1 and TRBJ2-7; no clear D gene. Germline loops: CDR1 DFQATT, CDR2 SNEGSKA (reference sequence). The CDR3 length is 13 residues. V dropped 0 bases and J dropped 3 bases, with 9 bases sitting between them. The CDR3 here is CSARDARNYEQYF. Written as DNA, the CDR3 is TGCAGTGCTAGAGATGCAAGGAACTACGAGCAGTACTTC.

The chain carries TRBV5-1 and TRBJ2-3, with TRBD2 identical over 10 bases. After removal of 2 bases from V and 5 bases from J, the junction contained 8 bases not matched to a gene. Per the germline V gene, CDR1 is SGHRS and CDR2 is YFSETQ. The CDR3 extends over 16 amino acids. CDR3 sequence (DNA): TGCGCCAGCAGCTTTCGAAAAGCGGGGGGGCAAGATACGCAGTATTTT. As protein: CASSFRKAGGQDTQYF.

This clonotype was observed a handful of times. The chain is built from TRBV20-1 and TRBJ2-1; 8 bases are shared with TRBD2. V trimming: 2 bases; J trimming: 1 base; junction bases outside the gene matches: 7. CDR3 length: 16 amino acids. From germline, CDR1 is DFQATT and CDR2 SNEGSKA (reference sequence). The CDR3 nucleotides are TGCAGTGCTAGACGACGGGAGGGAGGGTCCTACAATGAGCAGTTCTTC. It codes for CSARRREGGSYNEQFF.